This TCR beta chain is from a study of T cell changes during pregnancy in multiple sclerosis (dated by TCRdb to about 2019). For the study in its entirety: The study examined how the T cell repertoire changed over the course of pregnancy in women with multiple sclerosis.

The library was built by means of the immunoSEQ multiplex PCR assay. Drawn from immuneACCESS, this table holds only the in-frame rearrangements with V and J called that TCRdb kept. Clones are partly lost; checked studies trace under half to an unresolved V gene and leave the rest unexplained. The sample has around 100,000 clones on record, 94% of them singletons. 0.7% to 0.9% of the sample is in the top ten clones. As concerns this clone: The specificity of this receptor is unknown. Base qualities are not recorded, but no much larger clone differs from it by a single base.

Sequences were derived from peripheral blood, sampled before pregnancy. This receptor was taken from a female donor with multiple sclerosis, enrolled in a pregnancy study.

The encoded CDR3 is CASSPGTELNTEAFF. Read as DNA, the sequence is TGTGCCAGCAGCCCCGGGACAGAGCTAAACACTGAAGCTTTCTTT. Rearrangement joined TRBV6-5 to TRBJ1-1; 7 junctional bases match TRBD1. Clipping removes 6 bases from V and 2 bases from J, with 9 as the unmatched junction base count. From the cysteine through the phenylalanine, the CDR3 covers 15 amino acids. Left in the record is the CDR3 DNA by itself, 45 bases read in frame from the first base. According to the germline V gene, CDR1 reads MNHEY and CDR2 reads SVGAGI.